The 7 T cell receptor beta chains reported below all come from one sample, sequenced in a study of blood T cell repertoires in COVID-19. Assay used: immunoSEQ multiplex PCR; TCRdb lists only in-frame clones, some missing. Of 250,000 or so clones listed, over 80% are singletons. Source material: peripheral blood. Receptor source: a woman between 40 and 55 years old who had recovered from COVID-19.

The V gene is TRBV24-1, the J gene TRBJ2-7; TRBD1 agrees at 8 bases. Germline V gives CDR1 KGHDR, CDR2 SFDVKD. Losses at the gene ends were 4 bases for V and 7 bases for J; bases not matched to a gene: 5. This CDR3 has 13 residues. CDR3 nucleotides: TGTGCCACCAGTGACGGACAGGGACGGGAGCAGTACTTC. It encodes CATSDGQGREQYF.

The chain combines TRBV5-1 with TRBJ2-3, with 9 bases aligning to TRBD2. The V gene end was trimmed by 1 base and the J gene end by 0 bases; junction bases not matched to a gene: 3. Germline CDR1 SGHRS, CDR2 YFSETQ. The CDR3 runs to 16 residues. The CDR3 sequence: CASSLPSGASTDTQYF. CDR3 coding DNA: TGCGCCAGCAGCTTGCCTAGCGGGGCAAGCACAGATACGCAGTATTTT. The variable domain in full, completed from reference TRBV5-1 and TRBJ2-3, reads KAGVTQTPRYLIKTRGQQVTLSCSPISGHRSVSWYQQTPGQGLQFLFEYFSETQRNKGNFPGRFSGRQFSNSRSEMNVSTLELGDSALYLCASSLPSGASTDTQYFGPGTRLTVL.

This clone was detected a few times. The rearrangement uses TRBV10-3 and TRBJ1-1; 10 nucleotides align to TRBD1. CDR3 length: 14 amino acids. CDR1 is ENHRY, CDR2 SYGVKD, per germline. Losses at the gene ends were 8 bases for V and 1 base for J; bases not matched to a gene: 4. The CDR3 bases are TGTGCCATCGGGGACAGGGGAAAGAACACTGAAGCTTTCTTT. Amino acid sequence: CAIGDRGKNTEAFF.

The rearrangement joins TRBV5-6 to TRBJ1-3; TRBD1 matches at 7 bases. The germline V gene has CDR1 SGHDT and CDR2 YYEEEE. Trimming took 4 bases from V and 0 from J; bases not matched to a gene: 7. The CDR3 loop spans 16 amino acids. CDR3 sequence (DNA): TGTGCCAGCAGCGTGAGACAGGGCCGCTCTGGAAACACCATATATTTT. This sequence encodes CASSVRQGRSGNTIYF. Combining the CDR3 with reference TRBV5-6 and TRBJ1-3 gives the whole variable domain DAGVTQSPTHLIKTRGQQVTLRCSPKSGHDTVSWYQQALGQGPQFIFQYYEEEERQRGNFPDRFSGHQFPNYSSELNVNALLLGDSALYLCASSVRQGRSGNTIYFGEGSWLTVV.

This chain connects TRBV4-2 to TRBJ1-1; TRBD1 might be the D (5 bases). This CDR3 is 15 amino acids long. V was clipped by 4 bases and J by 1 base, with 13 bases between them. The germline V gene has CDR1 LGHNA and CDR2 YNFKEQ. The CDR3 here is CASSRGGVQNTEAFF. For the CDR3, the DNA is TGTGCCAGCAGCCGGGGCGGGGTCCAGAACACTGAAGCTTTCTTT.

V gene TRBV6-4 combines with J gene TRBJ1-2; D not resolved. The CDR3 length is 14 residues. V was shortened by 6 bases and J by 7 bases, with 18 bases between the two germline ends. Germline values: CDR1 MRHNA, CDR2 SNTAGT. The CDR3: CASSPITRSFGYTF. For the CDR3, the DNA is TGTGCCAGCAGCCCCATCACGAGGTCCTTTGGCTACACCTTC.

This chain uses TRBV5-1 with TRBJ2-3; D might be TRBD1 (6 bases). V lost 5 bases and J 5 bases, leaving 21 bases between the germline ends. CDR1 is SGHRS, CDR2 YFSETQ, per germline. CDR3 length: 16 amino acids. CDR3 in amino acids: CASSLPSGGVEDTQYF. The DNA for the CDR3 is TGCGCCAGCAGTCTCCCTAGTGGGGGCGTCGAAGATACGCAGTATTTT. The entire variable domain, with the rest obtained from reference TRBV5-1 and TRBJ2-3, is as follows: KAGVTQTPRYLIKTRGQQVTLSCSPISGHRSVSWYQQTPGQGLQFLFEYFSETQRNKGNFPGRFSGRQFSNSRSEMNVSTLELGDSALYLCASSLPSGGVEDTQYFGPGTRLTVL.